Below, 28 T cell receptor beta chains from the same sample are listed, as sequenced in a study of Graves' ophthalmopathy and Graves' hyperthyroidism. Amplification targeted the TCR beta CDR3 regions, with RNA transcripts as the source material. First-round RT-PCR used HTBI primers; second-round multiplex PCR followed. From the multiplex PCR reads, TCRdb called clonotypes with MiXCR, one entry per CDR3 protein. The table has about 240,000 distinct CDR3 sequences, 45% seen once. The specimen was peripheral blood. These receptor sequences come from an adult man with Graves' ophthalmopathy.

This rearrangement joins TRBV6-5 to TRBJ1-6, with 7 bases identical to TRBD1. The CDR3 covers 14 residues. Germline V lookup: CDR1 MNHEY, CDR2 SVGAGI. The trim removed 3 bases at V and 10 bases at J, leaving 6 bases unmatched. In DNA form, the CDR3 reads TGTGCCAGCAGTTATCAGGGGGGAGAGTCACCCCTCCACTTT. Its protein is CASSYQGGESPLHF.

This CDR3 reads CASSLMGQGSAEAFF. The CDR3 DNA reads TGTGCCAGCAGCTTGATGGGACAGGGAAGCGCTGAAGCTTTCTTT. The V and J genes are TRBV7-9 and TRBJ1-1, with TRBD1 matching 9 bases. This CDR3 spans 15 amino acids. Trimming took 3 bases from V and 6 from J; bases not matched to a gene: 8. Germline values: CDR1 SEHNR, CDR2 FQNEAQ (reference sequence).

The sample holds many counts of this clonotype. The chain couples TRBV2 to TRBJ1-3; D is unresolved. CDR1 is SNHLY and CDR2 is FYNNEI in the germline V gene. This CDR3 has 13 residues. V gave up 7 bases and J gave up 2 bases, with 9 bases separating them. The CDR3 DNA reads TGTGCCAGCAAGGAGAGAGCTGGAAACACCATATATTTT. It yields the protein CASKERAGNTIYF.

Regarding this clonotype: The conserved phenylalanine or tryptophan normally closing the CDR3 is absent here, so this likely arose from a read error. This sequence joins TRBV20-1 and TRBJ2-7; D not certain. The CDR3 has 15 residues. The germline V gene has CDR1 DFQATT and CDR2 SNEGSKA (reference sequence). V was cut by 6 bases and J by 0 bases, with 18 bases left in between. The CDR3 reads CSAEKGSPGSYEQYS. Written as DNA, the CDR3 is TGCAGTGCAGAAAAAGGGTCTCCTGGCTCCTACGAGCAGTACTCC.

This clonotype was recorded many times. The V gene is TRBV24-1, the J gene TRBJ1-2; 9 bases line up with TRBD1. Germline V gene lookup returns CDR1 KGHDR and CDR2 SFDVKD. This CDR3 is 16 amino acids long. Unmatched junction bases numbered 8, after V lost 4 bases and J lost 3 bases. The CDR3 DNA reads as TGTGCCACCAGTGACAACACAGGGGGCTTGGACTATGGCTACACCTTC. It codes for CATSDNTGGLDYGYTF.

The chain links TRBV27 to TRBJ1-2; 7 bases map to TRBD1. V trimming: 0 bases; J trimming: 3 bases; junction bases outside the gene matches: 4. CDR3 size: 15 residues. The germline CDR1 and CDR2 sequences are MNHEY and SMNVEV (reference sequence). The CDR3 DNA is TGTGCCAGCAGTTTATCGGAGGGGGCAGACTATGGCTACACCTTC. Translated, it gives CASSLSEGADYGYTF.

The chain is built from TRBV25-1 and TRBJ2-7; D might be TRBD2 (6 bases). The length of the CDR3 is 15 residues. Trimming took off 5 bases at V and 4 bases at J, with 18 bases between the two ends. Germline-derived CDR1 and CDR2 are MGHDK and SYGVNS. CDR3 DNA: TGTGCCAGCAGTTATCCCGGCGGAGGGAGATACGAGCAGTACTTC. Translating gives CASSYPGGGRYEQYF.

This clonotype was seen a handful of times. CDR3 bases: TGTGCCAGCAGTTACAGGGGGCAAGAGACCCAGTACTTC. Translated, it gives CASSYRGQETQYF. V usage is TRBV12-3 or TRBV12-4 and J usage is TRBJ2-5, with 8 bases lining up with TRBD1. The CDR3 is 13 residues long. V lost 4 bases to trimming and J lost 2 bases; unmatched junction nucleotides: 0.

The J gene is TRBJ1-2, the V gene TRBV7-9; D gene ambiguous. The V and J ends lost 5 bases and 5 bases respectively, with 12 bases between them. Germline assignment: CDR1 SEHNR and CDR2 FQNEAQ (reference sequence). CDR3 length: 13 amino acids. CDR3 DNA sequence: TGTGCCAGCAGCCAGACTGAAGGGTATGGCTACACCTTC. It yields the protein CASSQTEGYGYTF.

The chain has TRBV7-9 and TRBJ1-5; TRBD1 might be the D (5 bases). Germline V gene sequence: CDR1 SEHNR, CDR2 FQNEAQ (reference sequence). Trimming removed 6 bases from V and 5 bases from J, with 17 bases in between. This CDR3 is 15 amino acids long. The CDR3 region is CASSSSGGVDQPQHF. The CDR3 nucleotides read TGTGCCAGCAGTTCCTCGGGGGGGGTCGATCAGCCCCAGCATTTT. Drawing the rest from reference TRBV7-9 and TRBJ1-5, the complete variable domain is DTGVSQNPRHKITKRGQNVTFRCDPISEHNRLYWYRQTLGQGPEFLTYFQNEAQLEKSRLLSDRFSAERPKGSFSTLEIQRTEQGDSAMYLCASSSSGGVDQPQHFGDGTRLSIL.

Notes on this clonotype: A single base separates this from a much larger clone, so it may be a read error. The chain recombines TRBV15 with TRBJ1-2, with no clear D. Germline V gene data show CDR1 as LNHNV and CDR2 as YYDKDF (reference sequence). CDR3 length equals 12 residues. Trimming removed 1 base from V and 7 bases from J, with 7 bases in between. The CDR3 DNA is TGTGCCACCAGCAGAGGCAGGCTTGGCTACACCTTC. As protein: CATSRGRLGYTF.

The CDR3 spells CSAGTSGDPDYEQYF. In nucleotides, the CDR3 is TGCAGTGCGGGGACTAGCGGCGACCCCGACTACGAGCAGTACTTC. V and J are TRBV20-1 and TRBJ2-7; 11 nucleotides line up with TRBD2. Looked up from germline, CDR1 is DFQATT and CDR2 is SNEGSKA (reference sequence). Losses at the gene ends were 6 bases for V and 3 bases for J; bases not matched to a gene: 10. This CDR3 has 15 residues.

This clonotype was observed many times. V usage is TRBV29-1 and J usage is TRBJ2-2; 7 positions agree with TRBD1. The CDR3 sequence is 14 residues long. V was pared by 4 bases and J by 0 bases, with 2 bases of the junction left unmatched. Germline loops: CDR1 SQVTM, CDR2 ANQGSEA. CDR3 protein: CSVGDSTNTGELFF. Written as DNA, the CDR3 is TGCAGCGTTGGGGACAGCACGAACACCGGGGAGCTGTTTTTT.

This chain links TRBV19 with TRBJ1-2, with TRBD1 matching 7 bases. The CDR3 is 16 residues long. Germline V lookup: CDR1 LNHDA, CDR2 SQIVND (reference sequence). J gave up 0 bases and V 6 bases, and 10 bases lay outside the gene matches. The CDR3 region is CASRDLTGWANYGYTF. The CDR3 DNA follows: TGTGCCAGTAGAGATCTGACAGGGTGGGCTAACTATGGCTACACCTTC.

The sample holds many counts of this clonotype. The CDR3 loop reads CAIKPTDYGYTF. The CDR3 DNA sequence: TGTGCCATCAAACCCACCGACTATGGCTACACCTTC. The V call is TRBV10-3, the J call TRBJ1-2; the D is unclear. V shed 7 bases and J shed 3 bases, with 9 bases lying between them. Germline CDR1 is ENHRY and CDR2 is SYGVKD. This CDR3 spans 12 amino acids.

The rearrangement joins TRBV7-2 to TRBJ2-2; TRBD2 agrees at 8 bases. CDR1 and CDR2 from the germline V gene are SGHTA and FQGNSA. The CDR3 length is 13 residues. J gave up 6 bases and V 9 bases, and 6 bases lay outside the gene matches. CDR3 sequence (DNA): TGTGCCAGTAAGGGACTAGTATCCGGGGAGCTGTTTTTT. This sequence encodes CASKGLVSGELFF. The whole variable domain, remainder taken from reference TRBV7-2 and TRBJ2-2, is GAGVSQSPSNKVTEKGKDVELRCDPISGHTALYWYRQSLGQGLEFLIYFQGNSAPDKSGLPSDRFSAERTGGSVSTLTIQRTQQEDSAVYLCASKGLVSGELFFGEGSRLTVL.

This clonotype was seen at least ten times. The chain joins TRBV7-2 to TRBJ2-6; D is uncertain. CDR1 and CDR2 (germline): SGHTA, FQGNSA. This CDR3 is built from 17 residues. Trimming removed 2 bases at V and 0 bases at J, with 11 bases between. The CDR3 nucleotides read TGTGCCAGCAGCTTAAAAGGCAGCTCCTCTGGGGCCAACGTCCTGACTTTC. Translating it yields CASSLKGSSSGANVLTF.

The chain couples TRBV10-3 to TRBJ1-3, with D tentatively TRBD1 (6 bases). Germline V gene sequence: CDR1 ENHRY, CDR2 SYGVKD. V lost 10 bases, J lost 0 bases, and 16 bases lay in between. The CDR3 is made up of 15 amino acids. The CDR3 spells CASRVGGYSGNTIYF. CDR3 nucleotide sequence: TGTGCCAGCAGGGTAGGGGGGTACTCTGGAAACACCATATATTTT.

The genes are TRBV5-1 and TRBJ2-2, with D unclear. Germline assignment: CDR1 SGHRS and CDR2 YFSETQ. The CDR3 length is 14 residues. Trimming took off 4 bases at V and 4 bases at J, with 11 bases between the two ends. This CDR3 is CASSPGRTTGELFF. The DNA for the CDR3 is TGCGCCAGCAGCCCTGGTAGGACCACCGGGGAGCTGTTTTTT.

The genes are TRBV7-2 and TRBJ2-7; 7 nucleotides match TRBD1. J lost 0 bases, V lost 5 bases, and 7 bases had no gene match. This CDR3 has 15 amino acids. Germline CDR1 SGHTA, CDR2 FQGNSA. The CDR3 coding sequence is TGTGCCAGCAGCCAGGACAGGACGAGCTCCTACGAGCAGTACTTC. It yields the protein CASSQDRTSSYEQYF.

In this sample, this clonotype turned up many times. The chain recombines TRBV20-1 with TRBJ2-5, with D possibly TRBD2 on 5 matching bases. Looked up from germline, CDR1 is DFQATT and CDR2 is SNEGSKA (reference sequence). CDR3 size: 13 residues. V lost 5 bases to trimming and J lost 5 bases, with 15 bases between them. CDR3 in DNA: TGCAGTGCTCTCGGGGTGTTGCGGGAGACCCAGTACTTC. This codes for CSALGVLRETQYF.

CDR3: CSARVDTRAGYGYTF. As DNA, the CDR3 is TGCAGTGCTAGAGTCGACACTAGGGCGGGTTATGGCTACACCTTC. J is TRBJ1-2 and V is TRBV20-1; no clear D gene. Trimming left V 1 base short and J 5 bases short, with 17 bases between. Looked up from germline, CDR1 is DFQATT and CDR2 is SNEGSKA (reference sequence). There are 15 residues in the CDR3.

The J gene is TRBJ1-2, the V gene TRBV20-1; 7 positions match TRBD1. The V and J ends lost 6 bases and 2 bases, in that order; junction bases with no gene match: 6. This CDR3 region has 13 residues. From germline, CDR1 is DFQATT and CDR2 SNEGSKA (reference sequence). The chain's CDR3 is CSAYRGVNYGYTF. CDR3 sequence (DNA): TGCAGTGCCTACAGGGGAGTCAACTATGGCTACACCTTC.

This clonotype was seen a handful of times. The chain is built from TRBV6-5 and TRBJ1-2; 8 bases are a match to TRBD1. The germline V gene encodes CDR1 MNHEY and CDR2 SVGAGI. V lost 6 bases and J lost 8; bases outside the gene matches: 8. CDR3 size: 13 residues. This CDR3 is CASRSDRGGGYTF. The CDR3 nucleotides read TGTGCCAGCAGGTCCGACAGGGGCGGAGGCTACACCTTC.

This clonotype has at least ten counts. The V and J genes are TRBV20-1 and TRBJ1-1, with no clear D. CDR3 size: 12 residues. V was trimmed by 6 bases and J by 1 base, leaving 9 bases between them. CDR1 is DFQATT and CDR2 is SNEGSKA in the germline V gene (reference sequence). The chain's CDR3 is CSARRGNTEAFF. The DNA for the CDR3 is TGCAGTGCCAGGAGAGGGAACACTGAAGCTTTCTTT.

This rearrangement joins TRBV12-3 or TRBV12-4 to TRBJ2-5; TRBD1 agrees at 12 bases. V shed 5 bases and J 5 bases; nucleotides not matched to a gene: 9. The CDR3 is 16 amino acids. CDR3 region: CASSPLGTGGRETQYF. The CDR3 DNA follows: TGTGCCAGCAGTCCACTCGGGACAGGGGGCCGGGAGACCCAGTACTTC.

Only one count was recorded for this clonotype. The chain has TRBV7-9 and TRBJ2-7, with 7 bases matching TRBD1. This CDR3 has 12 amino acids. V lost 4 bases and J lost 7; bases outside the gene matches: 4. CDR1 and CDR2 (germline): SEHNR, FQNEAQ (reference sequence). CDR3 nucleotides: TGTGCCAGCAGCTCGGGACAGCGAGAGCAGTACTTC. It yields the protein CASSSGQREQYF.

The chain carries TRBV7-8 and TRBJ2-5; D possibly corresponds to TRBD1 (5 bases). This CDR3 has 15 amino acids. Germline V gene data show CDR1 as SGHVS and CDR2 as FQNEAQ. The V and J ends lost 3 bases and 2 bases respectively, with 13 bases between them. CDR3 region: CASSLIPTGQETQYF. The CDR3, as DNA: TGTGCCAGCAGCTTGATTCCCACAGGTCAAGAGACCCAGTACTTC.